Detailed here is one T cell receptor (beta chain). As yet, its antigen is unknown. The assay that was used to sequence DNA from cultured CD4+ T cells was the Oncomine TCR Beta short-read assay. Cultures of CD4+ T cells served as the source for extracting genomic DNA. A single record per CDR3 protein comes from TCRdb applying MiXCR to the PCR reads. The table has more than 13,000 distinct CDR3 sequences, under 85% seen once. Treatment specified: 10-day PBMC culture with coronavirus spike peptide pools or control peptides (ViraFEST assay). This specimen belongs to a study of vaccination and CD4 T cells after COVID-19. Study information: For post-vaccine samples, collection took place a median approximately 78 days after dose two, ranging from 14 to 241.

Trimming shortened V by 0 bases and J by 5 bases, and 23 bases separated the two germline ends. This CDR3 is 17 amino acids long. Germline V gives CDR1 DFQATT, CDR2 SNEGSKA (reference sequence). The rearrangement links TRBV20-1 to TRBJ2-7; either TRBD1 or TRBD2 may supply D (5 bases each). The clonotype comes from a human donor who had recovered from COVID-19. Sequencing was done on a sample of CD4+ T cells from blood, cultured in vitro. CDR3: CSARDASDRDHEDEQYF. CDR3 DNA sequence: TGCAGTGCTAGAGACGCCTCCGACCGGGACCACGAGGACGAGCAGTACTTC.